This T cell receptor beta chain was identified in a study of OX40 agonist ivuxolimab in advanced cancers. Study in general: The mean age was about 61 years, ranging from 23 to 79, with about 87% of participants male. Points from the study as a whole: Normalized T-cell clonal expansion was also low in some nonresponders. With doses of 0.1 to 3.0 mg/kg, CD4+ and CD8+ blood T cells had undergone clonal expansion by week 6.

Concerning this clone itself: Its antigen is still unknown.

The germline gives CDR1 LNHDA, CDR2 SQIVND (reference sequence). Trimming cost V 8 bases and J 10 bases; bases outside gene matches: 13. CDR3 size: 14 residues. This table comes from immunoSEQ multiplex PCR, and its TCRdb copy is limited to in-frame clones, with some not included. The sample consists of under 95,000 clones, approximately 90% of them appearing once. This chain uses TRBV19 with TRBJ2-1, with 8 bases lining up with TRBD2. The receptor comes from an adult with an advanced solid tumor such as melanoma, head and neck, liver or kidney cancer. Source: CD4+ or CD8+ T cells sorted from blood, taken in a trial of the OX40 agonist ivuxolimab. The CDR3 protein is CASRAPGGAREQFF. The CDR3 nucleotides read TGTGCCAGTCGCGCTCCGGGGGGGGCCCGCGAGCAGTTCTTC.